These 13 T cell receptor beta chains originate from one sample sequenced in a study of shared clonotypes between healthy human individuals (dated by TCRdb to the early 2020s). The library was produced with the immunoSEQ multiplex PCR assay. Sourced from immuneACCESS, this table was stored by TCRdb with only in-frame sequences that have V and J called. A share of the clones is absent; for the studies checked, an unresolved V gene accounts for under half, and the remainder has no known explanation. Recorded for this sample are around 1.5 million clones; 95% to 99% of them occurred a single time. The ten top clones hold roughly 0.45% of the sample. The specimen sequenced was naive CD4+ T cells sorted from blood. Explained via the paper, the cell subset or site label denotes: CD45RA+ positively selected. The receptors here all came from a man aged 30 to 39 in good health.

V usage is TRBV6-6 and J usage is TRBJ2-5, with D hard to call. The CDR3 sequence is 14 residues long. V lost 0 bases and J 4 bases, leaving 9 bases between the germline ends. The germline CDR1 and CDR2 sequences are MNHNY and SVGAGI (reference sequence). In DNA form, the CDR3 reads TGTGCCAGCAGTTACTCGAGCCCGCGAGAGACCCAGTACTTC. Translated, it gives CASSYSSPRETQYF.

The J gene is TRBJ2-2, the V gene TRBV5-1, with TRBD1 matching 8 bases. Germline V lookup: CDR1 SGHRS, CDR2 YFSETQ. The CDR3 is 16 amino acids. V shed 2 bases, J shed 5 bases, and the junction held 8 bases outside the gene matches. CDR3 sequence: CASSLITQGATGELFF. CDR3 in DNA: TGCGCCAGCAGCTTAATAACCCAGGGGGCAACCGGGGAGCTGTTTTTT.

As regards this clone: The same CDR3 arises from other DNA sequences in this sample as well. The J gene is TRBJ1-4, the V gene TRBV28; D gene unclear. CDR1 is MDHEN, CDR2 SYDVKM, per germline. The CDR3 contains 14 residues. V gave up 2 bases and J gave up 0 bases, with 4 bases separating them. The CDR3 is CASSLTATNEKLFF. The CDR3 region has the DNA TGTGCCAGCAGTTTAACAGCAACTAATGAAAAACTGTTTTTT.

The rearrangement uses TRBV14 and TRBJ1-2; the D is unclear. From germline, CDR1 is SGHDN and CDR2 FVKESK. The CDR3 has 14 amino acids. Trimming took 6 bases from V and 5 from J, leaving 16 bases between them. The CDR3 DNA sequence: TGTGCCAGCAGTCCCATTCCGGGCCCTTATGGCTACACCTTC. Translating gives CASSPIPGPYGYTF.

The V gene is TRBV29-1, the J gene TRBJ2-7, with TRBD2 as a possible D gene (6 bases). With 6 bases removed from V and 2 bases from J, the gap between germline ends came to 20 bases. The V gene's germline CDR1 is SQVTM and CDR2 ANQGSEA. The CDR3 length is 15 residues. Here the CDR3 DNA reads TGCAGCGTATACATAGCGGTTCAACCTGCCTACGAGCAGTACTTC. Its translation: CSVYIAVQPAYEQYF.

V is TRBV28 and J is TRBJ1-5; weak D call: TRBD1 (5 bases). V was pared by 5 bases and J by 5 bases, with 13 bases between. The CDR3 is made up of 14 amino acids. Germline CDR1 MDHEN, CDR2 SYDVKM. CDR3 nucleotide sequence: TGTGCCAGCAGTCCCGCCCGGGGCCATCAGCCCCAGCATTTT. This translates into CASSPARGHQPQHF.

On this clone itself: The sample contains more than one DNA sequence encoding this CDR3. The CDR3 DNA reads as TGCGCCAGCAGCTTGGTGCCCGGGAGTTCCTACAATGAGCAGTTCTTC. Its protein product is CASSLVPGSSYNEQFF. This chain connects TRBV5-1 to TRBJ2-1; a weak D match, TRBD2 (6 bases). The V gene's germline CDR1 is SGHRS and CDR2 YFSETQ. The V end was cut by 0 bases, the J end by 1 base, with 11 bases between. This CDR3 has 16 residues.

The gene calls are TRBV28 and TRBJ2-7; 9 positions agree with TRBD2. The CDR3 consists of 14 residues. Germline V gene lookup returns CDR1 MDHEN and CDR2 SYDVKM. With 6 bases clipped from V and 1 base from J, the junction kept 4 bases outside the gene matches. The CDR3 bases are TGTGCCAGCAGGACTAGCGGACCTTCCTACGAGCAGTACTTC. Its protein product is CASRTSGPSYEQYF.

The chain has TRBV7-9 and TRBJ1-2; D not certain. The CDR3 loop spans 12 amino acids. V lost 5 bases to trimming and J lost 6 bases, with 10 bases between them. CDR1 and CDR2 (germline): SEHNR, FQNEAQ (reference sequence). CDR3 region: CASSVIWNGYTF. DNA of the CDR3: TGTGCCAGCAGCGTCATCTGGAATGGCTACACCTTC.

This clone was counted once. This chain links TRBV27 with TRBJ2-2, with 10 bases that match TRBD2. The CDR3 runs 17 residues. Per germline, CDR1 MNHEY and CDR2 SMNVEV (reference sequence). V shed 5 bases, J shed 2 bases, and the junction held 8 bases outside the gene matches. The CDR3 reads CASSLLGLATNTGELFF. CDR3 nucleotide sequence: TGTGCCAGCAGTCTTCTGGGACTAGCGACAAACACCGGGGAGCTGTTTTTT.

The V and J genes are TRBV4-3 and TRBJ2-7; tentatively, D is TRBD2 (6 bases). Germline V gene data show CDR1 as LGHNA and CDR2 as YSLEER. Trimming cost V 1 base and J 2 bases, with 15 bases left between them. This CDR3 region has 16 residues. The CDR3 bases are TGCGCCAGCAGCCAAGCTATTATGGCGGGACCCTACGAGCAGTACTTC. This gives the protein CASSQAIMAGPYEQYF.

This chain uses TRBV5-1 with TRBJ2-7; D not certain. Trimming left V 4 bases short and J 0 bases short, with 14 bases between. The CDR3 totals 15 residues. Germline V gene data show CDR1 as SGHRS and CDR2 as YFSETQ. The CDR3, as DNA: TGCGCCAGCAGCCCAGGTCACTCTAGCTCCTACGAGCAGTACTTC. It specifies CASSPGHSSSYEQYF.

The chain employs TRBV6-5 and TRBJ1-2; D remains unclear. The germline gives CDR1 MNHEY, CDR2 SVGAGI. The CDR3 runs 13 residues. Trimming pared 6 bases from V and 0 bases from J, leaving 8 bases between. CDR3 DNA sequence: TGTGCCAGCAGGGCGACGGCTAACTATGGCTACACCTTC. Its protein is CASRATANYGYTF.